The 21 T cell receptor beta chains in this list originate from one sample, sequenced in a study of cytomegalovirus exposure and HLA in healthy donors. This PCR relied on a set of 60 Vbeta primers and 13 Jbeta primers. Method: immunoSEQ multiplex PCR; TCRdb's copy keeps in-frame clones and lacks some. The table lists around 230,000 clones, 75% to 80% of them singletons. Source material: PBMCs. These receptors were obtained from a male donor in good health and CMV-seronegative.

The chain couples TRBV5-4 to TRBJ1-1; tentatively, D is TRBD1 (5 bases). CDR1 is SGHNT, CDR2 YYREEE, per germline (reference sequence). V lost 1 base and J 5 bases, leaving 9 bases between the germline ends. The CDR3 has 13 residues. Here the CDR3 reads CASSLTGATEAFF. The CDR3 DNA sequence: TGTGCCAGCAGCTTGACTGGGGCTACTGAAGCTTTCTTT. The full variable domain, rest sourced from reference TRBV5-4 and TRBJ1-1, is ETGVTQSPTHLIKTRGQQVTLRCSSQSGHNTVSWYQQALGQGPQFIFQYYREEENGRGNFPPRFSGLQFPNYSSELNVNALELDDSALYLCASSLTGATEAFFGQGTRLTVV.

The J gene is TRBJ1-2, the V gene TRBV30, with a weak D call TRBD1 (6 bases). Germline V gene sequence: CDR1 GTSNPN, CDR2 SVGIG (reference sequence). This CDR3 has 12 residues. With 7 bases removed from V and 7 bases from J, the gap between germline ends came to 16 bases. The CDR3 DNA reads TGTGCCTCCGGGGGGGGCGCGGGTGGCTACACCTTC. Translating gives CASGGGAGGYTF.

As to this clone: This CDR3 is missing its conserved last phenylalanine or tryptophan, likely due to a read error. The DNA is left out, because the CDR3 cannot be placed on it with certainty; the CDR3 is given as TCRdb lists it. The chain's CDR3 is CASSEGGGGMC. This sequence joins TRBV6-1 and TRBJ1-1. Germline CDR1 MNHNS, CDR2 SASEGT. The CDR3 comprises 11 residues, both ends counted.

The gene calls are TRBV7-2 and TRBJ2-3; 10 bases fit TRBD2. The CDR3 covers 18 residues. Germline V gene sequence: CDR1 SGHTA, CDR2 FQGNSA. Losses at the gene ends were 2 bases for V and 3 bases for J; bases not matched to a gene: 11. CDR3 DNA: TGTGCCAGCAGCTTAACCCAGGGGCTAGCGGGAGAGACAGATACGCAGTATTTT. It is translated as CASSLTQGLAGETDTQYF.

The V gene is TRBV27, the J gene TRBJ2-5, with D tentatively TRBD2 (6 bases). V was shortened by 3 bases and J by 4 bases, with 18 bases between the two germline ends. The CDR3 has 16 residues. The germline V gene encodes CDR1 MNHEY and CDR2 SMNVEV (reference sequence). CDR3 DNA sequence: TGTGCCAGCAGTTTGGGTAGCGGAGCCCTAGGAGAGACCCAGTACTTC. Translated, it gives CASSLGSGALGETQYF.

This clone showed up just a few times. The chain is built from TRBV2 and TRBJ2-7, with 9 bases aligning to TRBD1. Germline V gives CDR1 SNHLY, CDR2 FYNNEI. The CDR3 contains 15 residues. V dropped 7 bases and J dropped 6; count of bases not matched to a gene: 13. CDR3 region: CASKRQGGQGTEQYF. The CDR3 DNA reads TGTGCCAGCAAAAGACAGGGGGGACAGGGAACCGAGCAGTACTTC.

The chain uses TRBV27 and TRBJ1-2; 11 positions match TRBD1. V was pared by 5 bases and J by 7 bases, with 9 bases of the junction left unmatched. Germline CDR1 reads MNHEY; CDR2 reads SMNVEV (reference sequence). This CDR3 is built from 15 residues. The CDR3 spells CASSPRTGGAFGYTF. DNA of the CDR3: TGTGCCAGCAGTCCTCGGACAGGGGGCGCCTTTGGCTACACCTTC.

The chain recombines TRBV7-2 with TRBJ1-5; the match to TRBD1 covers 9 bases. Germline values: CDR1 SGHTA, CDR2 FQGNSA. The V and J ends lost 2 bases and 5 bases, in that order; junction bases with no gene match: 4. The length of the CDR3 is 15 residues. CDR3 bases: TGTGCCAGCAGCTTAAGGGGACAGGGTTATCAGCCCCAGCATTTT. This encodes CASSLRGQGYQPQHF.

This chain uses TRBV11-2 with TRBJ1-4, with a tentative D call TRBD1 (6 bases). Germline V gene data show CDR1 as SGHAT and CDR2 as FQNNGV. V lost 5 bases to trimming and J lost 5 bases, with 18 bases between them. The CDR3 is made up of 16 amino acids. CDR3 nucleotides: TGTGCCAGCAGCGCCGCATTTACAGGGTTAAATGAAAAACTGTTTTTT. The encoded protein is CASSAAFTGLNEKLFF.

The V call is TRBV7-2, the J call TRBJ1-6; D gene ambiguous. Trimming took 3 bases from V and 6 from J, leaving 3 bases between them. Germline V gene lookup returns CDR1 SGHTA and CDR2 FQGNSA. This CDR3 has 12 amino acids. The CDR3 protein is CASSFGNSPLHF. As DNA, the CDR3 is TGTGCCAGCAGCTTCGGTAATTCACCCCTCCACTTT.

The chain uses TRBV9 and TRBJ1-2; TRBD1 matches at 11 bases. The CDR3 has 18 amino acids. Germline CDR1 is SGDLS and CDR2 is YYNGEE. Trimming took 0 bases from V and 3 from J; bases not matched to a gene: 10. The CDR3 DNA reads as TGTGCCAGCAGCGTAGAGGTCCTGGACAGGGGGCCTGACTATGGCTACACCTTC. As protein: CASSVEVLDRGPDYGYTF.

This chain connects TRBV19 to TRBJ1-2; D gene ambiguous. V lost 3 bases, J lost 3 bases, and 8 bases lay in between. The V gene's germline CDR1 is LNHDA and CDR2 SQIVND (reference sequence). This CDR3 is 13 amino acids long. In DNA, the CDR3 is TGTGCCAGTAGTATCGGTGAGCACTATGGCTACACCTTC. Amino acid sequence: CASSIGEHYGYTF.

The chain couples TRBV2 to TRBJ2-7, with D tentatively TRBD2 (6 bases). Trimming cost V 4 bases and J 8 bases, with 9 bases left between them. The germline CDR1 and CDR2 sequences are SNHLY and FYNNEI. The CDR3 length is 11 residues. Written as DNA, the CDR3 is TGTGCCAGCAGTGGCGGGACTCAGCAGTACTTC. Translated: CASSGGTQQYF.

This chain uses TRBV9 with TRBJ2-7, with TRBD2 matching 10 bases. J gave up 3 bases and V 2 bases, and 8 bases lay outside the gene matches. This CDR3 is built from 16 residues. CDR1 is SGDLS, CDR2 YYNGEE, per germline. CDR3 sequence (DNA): TGTGCCAGCAGCGTGGAATCTAGCGGGAGCAGCTACGAGCAGTACTTC. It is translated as CASSVESSGSSYEQYF.

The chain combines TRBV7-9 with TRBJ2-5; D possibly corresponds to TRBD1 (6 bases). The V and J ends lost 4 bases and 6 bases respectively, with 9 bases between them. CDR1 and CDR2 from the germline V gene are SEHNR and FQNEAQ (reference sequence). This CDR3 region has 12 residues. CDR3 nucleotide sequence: TGTGCCAGCAGCTGGGACATTCAGACCCAGTACTTC. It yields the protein CASSWDIQTQYF.

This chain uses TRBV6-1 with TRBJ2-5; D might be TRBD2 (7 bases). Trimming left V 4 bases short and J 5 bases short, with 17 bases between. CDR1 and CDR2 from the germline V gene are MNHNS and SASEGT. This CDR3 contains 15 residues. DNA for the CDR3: TGTGCCAGCAGTGTTACGGGGGGCTCTAGGGAGACCCAGTACTTC. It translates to CASSVTGGSRETQYF.

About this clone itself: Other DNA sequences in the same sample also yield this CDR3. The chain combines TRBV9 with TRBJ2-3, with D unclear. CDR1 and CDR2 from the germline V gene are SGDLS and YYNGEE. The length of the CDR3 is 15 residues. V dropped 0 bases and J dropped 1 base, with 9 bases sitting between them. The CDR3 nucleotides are TGTGCCAGCAGCGTAGGACGGGTAGGCACAGATACGCAGTATTTT. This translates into CASSVGRVGTDTQYF.

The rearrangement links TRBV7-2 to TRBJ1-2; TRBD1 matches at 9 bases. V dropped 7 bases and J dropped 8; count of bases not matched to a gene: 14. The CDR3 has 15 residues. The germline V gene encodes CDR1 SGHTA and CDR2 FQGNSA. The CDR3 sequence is CASKMNEGQGYGYTF. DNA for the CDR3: TGTGCCAGCAAAATGAATGAGGGACAGGGTTACGGCTACACCTTC. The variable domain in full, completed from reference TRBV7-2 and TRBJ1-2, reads GAGVSQSPSNKVTEKGKDVELRCDPISGHTALYWYRQSLGQGLEFLIYFQGNSAPDKSGLPSDRFSAERTGGSVSTLTIQRTQQEDSAVYLCASKMNEGQGYGYTFGSGTRLTVV.

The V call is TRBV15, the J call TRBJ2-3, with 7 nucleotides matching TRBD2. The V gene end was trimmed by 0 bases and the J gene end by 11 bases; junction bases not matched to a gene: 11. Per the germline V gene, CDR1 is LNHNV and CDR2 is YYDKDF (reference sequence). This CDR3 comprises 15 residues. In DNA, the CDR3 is TGTGCCACCAGCAGAGAGGGTAGCCTAGCGGCAAAGCAGTATTTT. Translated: CATSREGSLAAKQYF.

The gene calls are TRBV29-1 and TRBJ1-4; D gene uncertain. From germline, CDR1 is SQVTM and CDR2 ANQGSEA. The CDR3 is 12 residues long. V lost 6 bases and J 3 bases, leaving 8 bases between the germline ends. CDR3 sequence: CSVIAANEKLFF. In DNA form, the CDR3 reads TGCAGCGTAATAGCCGCTAATGAAAAACTGTTTTTT.

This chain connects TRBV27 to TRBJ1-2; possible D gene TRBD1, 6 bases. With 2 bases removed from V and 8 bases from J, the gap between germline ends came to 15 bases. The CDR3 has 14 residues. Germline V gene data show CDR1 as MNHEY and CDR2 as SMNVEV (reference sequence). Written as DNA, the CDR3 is TGTGCCAGCAGTTTAAGTTGGGACACTAGGGGCTACACCTTC. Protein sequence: CASSLSWDTRGYTF.